This T cell receptor beta chain was sequenced in a study of cytomegalovirus exposure and HLA in healthy donors. The CDR3 consists of 13 residues. The J segment lost 12 bases and the V segment lost 2 bases, leaving 7 bases of the junction unmatched. From germline, CDR1 is SGHVS and CDR2 FNYEAQ. 60 Vbeta and 13 Jbeta primers were used in PCR. Here immunoSEQ multiplex PCR was the method, and the copy in TCRdb shows in-frame clones only, minus some. The sample consists of about 130,000 clones, 78% of them appearing once. The chain is built from TRBV7-6 and TRBJ2-1, with 7 bases matching TRBD1. Material: PBMCs. This sequence originates from a female donor in good health and CMV-seronegative. CDR3 nucleotide sequence: TGTGCCAGCAGCTTAACACAGGGGATCGGGCAGTTCTTC. Its translation: CASSLTQGIGQFF. Using reference TRBV7-6 and TRBJ2-1 for the parts outside the CDR3, the full variable domain is GAGVSQSPRYKVTKRGQDVALRCDPISGHVSLYWYRQALGQGPEFLTYFNYEAQQDKSGLPNDRFSAERPEGSISTLTIQRTEQRDSAMYRCASSLTQGIGQFFGPGTRLTVL.